This T cell receptor beta chain is drawn from a study of radiotherapy plus CTLA-4 blockade in lung cancer. Study results and caveats: Among blood TCR repertoires after radiotherapy plus ipilimumab, tumor-derived clones expanded. How blood T cell clones changed early, along with interferon-beta, reportedly forecast response best.

TCRdb's table, derived via immunoSEQ multiplex PCR, lists solely in-frame clones and lacks some. The sample records 89,000 or so clones, 82% being singletons. The sample holds a few counts of this clone. The antigen is unknown. The source material was peripheral blood, sampled from a patient treated with radiotherapy plus ipilimumab. The TCR was taken from a human donor with non-small cell lung cancer who had a partial response to radiotherapy plus ipilimumab.

DNA of the CDR3: TGTGCCAGCAGCCTGGAGGGACTAGCGGGAGGTGAGCAGTACTTC. Residues: CASSLEGLAGGEQYF. The V and J genes are TRBV4-2 and TRBJ2-7; 15 bases fit TRBD2. Germline CDR1 is LGHNA and CDR2 is YNFKEQ. CDR3 size: 15 residues. The junction had 5 bases not matched to a gene; V was cut back by 4 bases and J by 7 bases.